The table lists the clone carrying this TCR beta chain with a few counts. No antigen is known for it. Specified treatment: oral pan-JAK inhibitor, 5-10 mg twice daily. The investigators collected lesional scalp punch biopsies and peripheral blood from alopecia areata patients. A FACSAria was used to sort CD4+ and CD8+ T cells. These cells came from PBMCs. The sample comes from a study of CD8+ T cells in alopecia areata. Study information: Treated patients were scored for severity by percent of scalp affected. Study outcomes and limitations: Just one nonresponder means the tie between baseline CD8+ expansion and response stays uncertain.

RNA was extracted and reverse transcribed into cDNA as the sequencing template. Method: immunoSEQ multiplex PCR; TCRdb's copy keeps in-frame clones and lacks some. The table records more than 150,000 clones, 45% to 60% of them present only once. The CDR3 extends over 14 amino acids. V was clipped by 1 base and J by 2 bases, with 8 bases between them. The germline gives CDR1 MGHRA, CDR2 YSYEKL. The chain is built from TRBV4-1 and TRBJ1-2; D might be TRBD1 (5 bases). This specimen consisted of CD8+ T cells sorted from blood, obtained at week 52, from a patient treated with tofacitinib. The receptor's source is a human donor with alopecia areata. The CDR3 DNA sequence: TGCGCCAGCAGCCAAGCGGAGGGGAACTATGGCTACACCTTC. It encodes CASSQAEGNYGYTF.